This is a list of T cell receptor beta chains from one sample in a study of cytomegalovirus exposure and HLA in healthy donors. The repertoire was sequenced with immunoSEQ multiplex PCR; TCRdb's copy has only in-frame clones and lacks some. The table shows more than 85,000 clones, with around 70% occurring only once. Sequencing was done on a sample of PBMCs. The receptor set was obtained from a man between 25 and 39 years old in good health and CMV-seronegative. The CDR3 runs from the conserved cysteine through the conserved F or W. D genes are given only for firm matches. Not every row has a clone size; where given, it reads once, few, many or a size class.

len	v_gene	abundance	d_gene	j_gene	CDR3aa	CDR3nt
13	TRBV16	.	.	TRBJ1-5	CASSPQENQPQHF	TGTGCCAGCAGCCCACAGGAAAATCAGCCCCAGCATTTT
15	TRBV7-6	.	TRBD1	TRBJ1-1	CASSATGQGDTEAFF	TGTGCCAGCAGCGCCACAGGACAGGGGGACACTGAAGCTTTCTTT
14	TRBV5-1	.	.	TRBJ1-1	CASSLVRGNTEAFF	TGCGCCAGCAGCTTGGTTCGGGGTAACACTGAAGCTTTCTTT
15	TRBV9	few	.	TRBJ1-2	CASSASKRGEYGYTF	TGTGCCAGCAGCGCTTCTAAACGAGGTGAGTATGGCTACACCTTC
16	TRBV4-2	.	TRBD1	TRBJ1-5	CASSQDPGQTNQPQHF	TGTGCCAGCAGCCAAGATCCGGGACAGACTAATCAGCCCCAGCATTTT
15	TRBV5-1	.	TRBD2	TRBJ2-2	CASARAGVKTGELFF	TGCGCCAGCGCCAGGGCGGGAGTAAAGACCGGGGAGCTGTTTTTT
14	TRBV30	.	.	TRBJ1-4	CAWSVRGISEKLFF	TGTGCCTGGAGTGTGCGGGGAATTAGTGAAAAACTGTTTTTT
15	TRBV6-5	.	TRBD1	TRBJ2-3	CASSPWGQGTDTQYF	TGTGCCAGCAGTCCCTGGGGACAGGGCACAGATACGCAGTATTTT
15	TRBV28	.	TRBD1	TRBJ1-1	CASSPRGQGHTEAFF	TGTGCCAGCAGTCCTAGGGGACAGGGCCACACTGAAGCTTTCTTT
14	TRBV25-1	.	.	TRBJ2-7	CASSEGLVGYEQYF	TGTGCCAGCAGTGAGGGACTCGTGGGGTACGAGCAGTACTTC
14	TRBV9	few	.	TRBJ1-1	CASSVGGTLTEAFF	TGTGCCAGCAGCGTAGGCGGAACGCTCACTGAAGCTTTCTTT
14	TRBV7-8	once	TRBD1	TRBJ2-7	CASRSRQGTYEQYF	TGTGCCAGCAGGAGCCGACAGGGGACCTACGAGCAGTACTTC
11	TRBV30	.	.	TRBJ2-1	CAWSQWNEQFF	TGTGCCTGGAGTCAGTGGAATGAGCAGTTCTTC
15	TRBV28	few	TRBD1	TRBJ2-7	CASSLRTGVPYEQYF	TGTGCCAGCAGTTTAAGGACAGGGGTTCCCTACGAGCAGTACTTC
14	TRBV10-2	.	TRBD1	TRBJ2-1	CASTRDRPYNEQFF	TGCGCCAGCACCCGGGACAGGCCTTACAATGAGCAGTTCTTC
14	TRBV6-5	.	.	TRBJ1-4	CASSYSSRVEKLFF	TGTGCCAGCAGTTACTCCTCGCGCGTCGAAAAACTGTTTTTT
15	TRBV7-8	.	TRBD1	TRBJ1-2	CASSSRQGPNYGYTF	TGTGCCAGCAGCTCGAGACAGGGGCCTAACTATGGCTACACCTTC
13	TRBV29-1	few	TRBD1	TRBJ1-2	CSATTGGARGYTF	TGCAGCGCAACGACAGGGGGCGCGCGGGGCTACACCTTC
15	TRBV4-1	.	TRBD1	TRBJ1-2	CASSQDRAGGYGYTF	TGCGCCAGCAGCCAAGATCGGGCAGGGGGCTATGGCTACACCTTC
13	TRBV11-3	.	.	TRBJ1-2	CASSLGQVYGYTF	TGTGCCAGCAGCTTAGGGCAGGTCTATGGCTACACCTTC
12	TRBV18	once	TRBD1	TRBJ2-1	CASSARDSQQFF	TGTGCCAGCTCAGCTCGGGACAGCCAGCAGTTCTTC
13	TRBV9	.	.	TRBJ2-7	CASSVQENYEQYF	TGTGCCAGCAGCGTACAGGAAAACTACGAGCAGTACTTC
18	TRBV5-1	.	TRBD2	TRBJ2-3	CASSHGLAGGISTDTQYF	TGCGCCAGCAGCCACGGACTAGCGGGAGGGATTAGCACAGATACGCAGTATTTT
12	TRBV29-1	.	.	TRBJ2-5	CSVERQLETQYF	TGCAGCGTTGAACGCCAGTTGGAGACCCAGTACTTC
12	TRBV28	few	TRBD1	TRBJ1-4	CASTGQGWKLFF	TGTGCCAGCACCGGACAGGGATGGAAACTGTTTTTT
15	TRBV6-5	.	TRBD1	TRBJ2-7	CANSPRQGAPREQYF	TGTGCCAACAGCCCACGACAGGGGGCGCCCCGCGAGCAGTACTTC
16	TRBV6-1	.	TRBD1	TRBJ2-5	CASSEALLGTVGTQYF	TGTGCCAGCAGTGAAGCGCTTCTGGGGACAGTCGGGACCCAGTACTTC
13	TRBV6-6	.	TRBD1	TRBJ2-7	CASRQGDIYEQYF	TGTGCCAGCAGACAGGGGGATATCTACGAGCAGTACTTC
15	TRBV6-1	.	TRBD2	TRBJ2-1	CASRVAGSSYNEQFF	TGTGCCAGCAGGGTAGCGGGGAGCTCCTACAATGAGCAGTTCTTC
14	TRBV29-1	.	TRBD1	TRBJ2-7	CSVELSGGPYEQYF	TGCAGCGTTGAACTGTCAGGGGGCCCCTACGAGCAGTACTTC
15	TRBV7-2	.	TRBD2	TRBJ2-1	CASSLVSGEWNEQFF	TGTGCCAGCAGCTTAGTTAGCGGGGAATGGAATGAGCAGTTCTTC
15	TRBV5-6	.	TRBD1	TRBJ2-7	CASSSWTGGTGEQYF	TGTGCCAGCAGCTCATGGACAGGGGGGACGGGCGAGCAGTACTTC
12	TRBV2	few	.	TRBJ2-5	CASSEMTREQYF	TGTGCCAGCAGTGAAATGACGAGGGAGCAGTACTTC
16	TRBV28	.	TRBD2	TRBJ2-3	CASSSPSGGPSPAQYF	TGTGCCAGCAGTTCCCCCAGCGGGGGGCCCTCCCCAGCGCAGTATTTT
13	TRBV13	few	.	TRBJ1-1	CASSSRQDDEAFF	TGTGCCAGCAGCTCAAGACAGGACGATGAAGCTTTCTTT
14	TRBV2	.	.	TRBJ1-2	CASRARVSNYGYTF	TGTGCCAGCAGGGCGCGGGTTTCTAACTATGGCTACACCTTC
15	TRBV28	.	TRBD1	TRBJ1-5	CASVNRDRAIQPQHF	TGTGCCAGCGTGAACCGGGACAGGGCAATCCAGCCCCAGCATTTT
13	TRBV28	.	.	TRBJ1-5	CASTKERVQPQHF	TGTGCCAGCACTAAAGAGAGGGTACAGCCCCAGCATTTT
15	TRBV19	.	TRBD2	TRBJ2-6	CASSRGGSGANVLTF	TGTGCCAGTAGTAGGGGGGGTAGTGGGGCCAACGTCCTGACTTTC
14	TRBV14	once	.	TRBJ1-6	CASSQHRAGSPLHF	TGTGCCAGCAGCCAGCACAGGGCCGGTTCACCCCTCCACTTT
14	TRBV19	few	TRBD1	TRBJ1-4	CASSFRDRGEKLFF	TGTGCCAGTAGTTTCCGGGACAGAGGGGAAAAACTGTTTTTT
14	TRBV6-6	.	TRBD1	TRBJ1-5	CASSYGTGNQPQHF	TGTGCCAGCAGTTACGGGACAGGGAATCAGCCCCAGCATTTT
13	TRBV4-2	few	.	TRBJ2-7	CASSQDWPNEQYF	TGTGCCAGCAGCCAAGATTGGCCAAACGAGCAGTACTTC
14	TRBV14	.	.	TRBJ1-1	CASSQERTVIGAFF	TGTGCCAGCAGCCAAGAAAGGACAGTTATCGGGGCTTTCTTT
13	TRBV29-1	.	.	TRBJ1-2	CSVDFGMDYGYTF	TGCAGCGTTGATTTTGGCATGGACTATGGCTACACCTTC
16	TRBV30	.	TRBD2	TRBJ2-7	CAWSTGTSGRRYEQYF	TGTGCCTGGAGTACGGGGACTAGCGGGAGAAGGTACGAGCAGTACTTC
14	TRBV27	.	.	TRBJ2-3	CASRRTRDTDTQYF	TGTGCCAGCAGGAGGACAAGGGACACAGATACGCAGTATTTT
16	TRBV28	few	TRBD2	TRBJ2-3	CASSRGLPIYPDTQYF	TGTGCCAGCAGCCGGGGACTACCGATTTACCCAGATACGCAGTATTTT
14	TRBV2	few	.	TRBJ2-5	CASAKRLDLKTQYF	TGTGCCAGCGCCAAGAGGCTAGATCTGAAGACCCAGTACTTC
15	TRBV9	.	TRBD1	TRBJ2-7	CASSVAGTGLYEQYF	TGTGCCAGCAGCGTAGCGGGGACAGGGTTATACGAGCAGTACTTC
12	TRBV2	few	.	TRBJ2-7	CASSALSYEQYF	TGTGCCAGCAGTGCGTTATCCTACGAGCAGTACTTC
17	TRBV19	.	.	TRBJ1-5	CASSKRQGQTYYQPQHF	TGTGCCAGTAGTAAAAGGCAGGGTCAAACTTACTATCAGCCCCAGCATTTT
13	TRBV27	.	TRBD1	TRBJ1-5	CASRTGGNQPQHF	TGTGCCAGCAGGACAGGGGGAAATCAGCCCCAGCATTTT